A single sample is the source of the 13 T cell receptor beta chains below, sequenced in a study of cytomegalovirus exposure and HLA in healthy donors. A multiplex PCR was run with 60 Vbeta primers and 13 Jbeta primers. Generated by immunoSEQ multiplex PCR, the TCRdb table keeps only in-frame clones and is missing some. This repertoire shows some 120,000 clones, 7% to 9.5% found once; its top ten account for around 5.8%. The material sequenced was PBMCs. These TCRs come from a woman in her forties in good health and CMV-seropositive.

This clone was found a few times. The V gene is TRBV7-6, the J gene TRBJ1-5; a possible D gene is TRBD1 (5 bases). Deletions cut 1 base from V and 6 bases from J, with 10 bases between. Germline CDR1 and CDR2: SGHVS and FNYEAQ. This CDR3 is 14 amino acids long. The CDR3 region has the DNA TGTGCCAGCAGCTTAGACCAGGGAACTCAGCCCCAGCATTTT. It translates to CASSLDQGTQPQHF.

This clone occurred a few times. The J gene is TRBJ1-3, the V gene TRBV10-2; TRBD1 agrees at 7 bases. The J segment lost 0 bases and the V segment lost 9 bases, leaving 8 bases of the junction unmatched. The germline gives CDR1 WSHSY, CDR2 SAAADI. This CDR3 has 15 amino acids. The DNA of the CDR3 is TGCGCCAGTTCCGGGACAGCGCTCTCTGGAAACACCATATATTTT. This encodes CASSGTALSGNTIYF.

V usage is TRBV7-6 and J usage is TRBJ2-7, with 9 bases lining up with TRBD1. Losses at the gene ends were 5 bases for V and 5 bases for J; bases not matched to a gene: 19. CDR3 length: 18 residues. Germline CDR1 is SGHVS and CDR2 is FNYEAQ. DNA for the CDR3: TGTGCCAGCAGCCCGGGACAGGGTTTATCAATTTTACCTGACGAGCAGTACTTC. It encodes CASSPGQGLSILPDEQYF.

This chain links TRBV6-5 with TRBJ2-2; D unclear. Germline V gene data show CDR1 as MNHEY and CDR2 as SVGAGI. The length of the CDR3 is 12 residues. The V end was cut by 6 bases, the J end by 9 bases, with 11 bases between. The CDR3 spells CASSLTSRELFF. CDR3 DNA: TGTGCCAGCAGCCTAACCTCCAGGGAGCTGTTTTTT.

This chain connects TRBV6-1 to TRBJ1-1; 9 bases are a match to TRBD1. Trimming took 6 bases from V and 3 from J; bases not matched to a gene: 2. Per the germline V gene, CDR1 is MNHNS and CDR2 is SASEGT. The CDR3 is 13 amino acids. CDR3 DNA sequence: TGTGCCAGCAGCTGGACAGGGGACACTGAAGCTTTCTTT. It is translated as CASSWTGDTEAFF.

The chain links TRBV18 to TRBJ1-5, with 7 bases fitting TRBD1. With 3 bases clipped from V and 0 bases from J, the junction kept 14 bases outside the gene matches. Germline V gene sequence: CDR1 KGHSH, CDR2 LQKENI. The CDR3 spans 19 residues. The CDR3 reads CASSPTGAGGSYSNQPQHF. The CDR3, as DNA: TGTGCCAGCTCACCCACGGGGGCAGGGGGTTCATATAGCAATCAGCCCCAGCATTTT.

This clone has just a few counts. A junction end diverges from the germline sequence, so it may reflect a read error. The chain combines TRBV28 with TRBJ1-5; possible D gene TRBD1, 5 bases. CDR1 is MDHEN and CDR2 is SYDVKM in the germline V gene. The length of the CDR3 is 16 residues. Here the CDR3 reads CATSGAGLLGGQPQHF. The CDR3 coding sequence is TGTGCCACCAGTGGGGCGGGACTCCTGGGAGGTCAGCCCCAGCATTTT.

The chain employs TRBV6-1 and TRBJ1-3; D is uncertain. The V gene lost 3 bases and the J gene lost 0 bases, with 12 bases spanning the gap. Germline V CDR1 and CDR2: MNHNS, SASEGT. The CDR3 extends over 16 amino acids. Written as DNA, the CDR3 is TGTGCCAGCAGTGACAATCCCGGGATCTCTGGAAACACCATATATTTT. Its translation: CASSDNPGISGNTIYF.

This clone occurred a few times. J is TRBJ2-1 and V is TRBV6-6, with 11 positions matching TRBD2. With 6 bases clipped from V and 4 bases from J, the junction kept 5 bases outside the gene matches. Germline CDR1 and CDR2: MNHNY and SVGAGI (reference sequence). CDR3 length equals 15 residues. CDR3 residues: CASSDTSGGYNEQFF. CDR3 in DNA: TGTGCCAGCAGCGACACTAGCGGGGGTTACAATGAGCAGTTCTTC.

CDR3 DNA: TGTGCCAGTAGTTTACCCTCGGAGGGGGGGGCGGACTATGGCTACACCTTC. Translating it yields CASSLPSEGGADYGYTF. The V call is TRBV19, the J call TRBJ1-2; D is perhaps TRBD1 (6 bases). This CDR3 contains 17 residues. Germline V gene lookup returns CDR1 LNHDA and CDR2 SQIVND (reference sequence). V lost 5 bases and J lost 3, with 22 bases in between. Combining the CDR3 with reference TRBV19 and TRBJ1-2 gives the whole variable domain DGGITQSPKYLFRKEGQNVTLSCEQNLNHDAMYWYRQDPGQGLRLIYYSQIVNDFQKGDIAEGYSVSREKKESFPLTVTSAQKNPTAFYLCASSLPSEGGADYGYTFGSGTRLTVV.

This clone was found a few times. The genes are TRBV11-1 and TRBJ2-1; D ambiguous. This CDR3 is 12 amino acids long. Germline CDR1 and CDR2: SGHAT and FQDESV (reference sequence). With 1 base removed from V and 10 bases from J, the gap between germline ends came to 8 bases. The CDR3 is CASSLGLLEQFF. The CDR3, as DNA: TGTGCCAGCAGCTTAGGACTCCTGGAGCAGTTCTTC.

This clone was seen a handful of times. The V and J genes are TRBV30 and TRBJ1-6, with D possibly matching TRBD1 (5 bases). Germline-derived CDR1 and CDR2 are GTSNPN and SVGIG (reference sequence). This CDR3 is built from 14 residues. Between the trimmed V and J ends, which lost 3 bases and 14 bases, there was a span of 20 bases. Here the CDR3 reads CAWSPERLGGALHF. The CDR3 bases are TGTGCCTGGAGCCCCGAGCGGCTGGGGGGGGCCCTCCACTTT. The complete variable domain, with remaining parts taken from reference TRBV30 and TRBJ1-6, reads SQTIHQWPATLVQPVGSPLSLECTVEGTSNPNLYWYRQAAGRGLQLLFYSVGIGQISSEVPQNLSASRPQDRQFILSSKKLLLSDSGFYLCAWSPERLGGALHFGNGTRLTVT.

This clone came up a few times. The gene calls are TRBV18 and TRBJ1-3, with D unresolved. V shed 4 bases and J shed 1 base, with 11 bases lying between them. This CDR3 contains 15 residues. Looked up from germline, CDR1 is KGHSH and CDR2 is LQKENI. CDR3 sequence (DNA): TGTGCCAGCTCACTTCGGGAGACGTCTGGAAACACCATATATTTT. Its protein product is CASSLRETSGNTIYF.